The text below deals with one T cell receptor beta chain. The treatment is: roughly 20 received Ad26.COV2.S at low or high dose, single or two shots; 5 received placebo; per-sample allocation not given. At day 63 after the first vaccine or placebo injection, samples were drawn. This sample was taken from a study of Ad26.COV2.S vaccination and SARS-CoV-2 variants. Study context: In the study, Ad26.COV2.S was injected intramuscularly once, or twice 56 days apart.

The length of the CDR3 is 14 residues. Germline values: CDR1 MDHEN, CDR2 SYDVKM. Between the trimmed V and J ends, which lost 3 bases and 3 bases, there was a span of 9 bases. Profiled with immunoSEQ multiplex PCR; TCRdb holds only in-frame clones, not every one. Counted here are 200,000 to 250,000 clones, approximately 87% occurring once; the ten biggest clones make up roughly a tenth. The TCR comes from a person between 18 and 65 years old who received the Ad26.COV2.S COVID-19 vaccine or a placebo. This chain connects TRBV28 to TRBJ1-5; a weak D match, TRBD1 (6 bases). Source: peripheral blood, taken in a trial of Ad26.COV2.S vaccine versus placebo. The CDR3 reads CASSLGAYNQPQHF. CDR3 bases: TGTGCCAGCAGTTTGGGGGCGTACAATCAGCCCCAGCATTTT.